This paragraph covers one T cell receptor (beta chain) sequence. This clonotype was found a few times. Its antigen remains unidentified. One base away there is no much larger clone; base qualities are not given. This specimen belongs to a study of regulatory T cells in long-lasting Graves disease (dated by TCRdb to about 2021). Turning to the overall study: Newly diagnosed Graves' disease patients had taken antithyroid drugs for less than 3 months. The study was registered as a clinical trial and conducted in China. A total of around 35 samples were covered by TCR sequencing, comprising some 13 persistent and around 20 newly diagnosed Graves' disease patients. Persistent Graves' disease patients were compared with newly diagnosed Graves' disease patients by peripheral blood TCR sequencing and RNA sequencing.

What the study reported, not specific to this receptor: Compared with newly diagnosed patients, persistent Graves' disease patients had lower TCR Shannon entropy and fewer highly expanded clones, which suggests clonal expansion. A larger number of public clonotypes was shared among persistent patients (fewer than 3,000) than among newly diagnosed patients (roughly 980). Sequencing and analysis were limited to the TCR beta chain. The authors noted that the small sample size was a limitation that may lower accuracy. Only peripheral blood was studied, because thyroid tissue, the primary lesion, was inaccessible. Persistent disease showed preferential use of TRBV28, TRBJ1-2 and TRBJ2-5, whereas newly diagnosed disease favored TRBV20-1 and TRBJ2-1.

The method behind the library was multiplex PCR. Sequencing was carried out with an Illumina HiSeq 4000. CDR3 regions were amplified by Arm-PCR with iRepertoire HTBI primers to construct TCR beta libraries. Before sequencing, the PCR products went through gel purification. Under the source paper's analysis protocol: Gene usage analysis of CDR3 amino acid clonotypes relied on the approximately 60 TRBV and over 13 TRBJ segments identified across samples. COPE and FqMerger were used to merge the filtered high-quality paired reads into contigs. BLAST was used to align contigs to IMGT TRBV, TRBD and TRBJ reference genes, and CDR3 was defined according to IMGT. Any clonotype with a frequency above 0.1% was classified as a highly expanded clone. Shannon entropy served as the measure of repertoire diversity, while the Gini coefficient captured V-J evenness. Public clonotypes were defined as clonotypes shared by more than one individual. TCRdb's own reprocessing of the public reads used fastp at Q25 and MiXCR and kept productive beta chains. Rows with one shared CDR3 protein collapse into an entry with the most common genes and DNA. TCRdb's processing, not the authors' own work, is the source of the V and J calls. The sample table lists hundreds of thousands of distinct CDR3 sequences, less than 20% of them with a count of one. In total, the top ten clones hold over 20% of the sample.

Including the terminal cysteine and phenylalanine, the CDR3 comprises 14 residues. Only the CDR3 region is kept as DNA, spanning 42 bases read in frame from base 1. The germline V gene encodes CDR1 KGHSH and CDR2 LQKENI. V is pruned by 4 bases and J by 1 base, leaving 3 bases of the junction without a gene match. The time point label of this sample denotes: newly diagnosed GD, antithyroid drugs for less than 3 months. RNA was extracted from PBMCs in TRIzol for both TCR sequencing and RNA sequencing. The diagnosis of Graves' disease was made according to American Thyroid Association guidelines. Recruitment of patients was carried out at an endocrinology department in Xi'an, China. Each patient gave 7 to 9.5 milliliters of peripheral blood, collected in an EDTA anticoagulant tube. Ficoll Paque Plus density gradient separation was used to isolate PBMCs, and no additional T cell sorting was done. An Agilent 2100 Bioanalyzer and agarose gel were used to assess RNA quality, and a NanoDrop 2000 was used to measure RNA concentration.

This sequence was found in a female donor with Graves disease. The specimen was peripheral blood mononuclear cells (PBMCs), collected at new diagnosis, from a patient treated with antithyroid drugs. The chain couples TRBV18 to TRBJ1-1; 7 bases in between match TRBD1. The DNA sequence is TGTGCCAGCTCACGGGGACAGACGAACACTGAAGCTTTCTTT. Translated, it reads CASSRGQTNTEAFF.